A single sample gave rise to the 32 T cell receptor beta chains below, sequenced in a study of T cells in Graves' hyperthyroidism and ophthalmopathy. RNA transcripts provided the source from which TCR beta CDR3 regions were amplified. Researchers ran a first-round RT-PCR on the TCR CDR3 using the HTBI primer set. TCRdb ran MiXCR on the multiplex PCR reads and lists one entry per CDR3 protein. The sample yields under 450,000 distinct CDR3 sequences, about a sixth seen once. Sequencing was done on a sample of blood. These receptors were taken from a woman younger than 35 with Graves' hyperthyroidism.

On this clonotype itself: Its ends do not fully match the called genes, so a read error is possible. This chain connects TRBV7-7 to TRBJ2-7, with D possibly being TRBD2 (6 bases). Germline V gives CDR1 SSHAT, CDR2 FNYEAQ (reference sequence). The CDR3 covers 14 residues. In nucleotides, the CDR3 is TGTGCTAGCAGCTTATCCCGCGGGACCGACGAGCAGTACTTC. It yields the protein CASSLSRGTDEQYF.

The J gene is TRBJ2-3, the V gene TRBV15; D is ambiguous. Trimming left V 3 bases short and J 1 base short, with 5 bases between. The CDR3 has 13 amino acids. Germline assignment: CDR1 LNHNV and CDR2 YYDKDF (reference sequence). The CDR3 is CATSSGGTDTQYF. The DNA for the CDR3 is TGTGCCACCAGCAGCGGTGGCACAGATACGCAGTATTTT.

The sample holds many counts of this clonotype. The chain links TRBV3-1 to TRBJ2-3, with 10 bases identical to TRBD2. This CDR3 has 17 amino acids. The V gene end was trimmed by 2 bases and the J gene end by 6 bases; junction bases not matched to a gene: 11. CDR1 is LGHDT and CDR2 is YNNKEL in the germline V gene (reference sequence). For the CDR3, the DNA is TGTGCCAGCAGCCAACCCCACAGGACTAGCGGCAGGGATACGCAGTATTTT. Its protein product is CASSQPHRTSGRDTQYF.

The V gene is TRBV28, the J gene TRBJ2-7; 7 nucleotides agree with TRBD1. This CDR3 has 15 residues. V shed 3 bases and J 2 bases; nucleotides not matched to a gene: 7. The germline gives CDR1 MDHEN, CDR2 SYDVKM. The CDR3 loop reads CASSLGQGVPYEQYF. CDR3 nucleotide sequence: TGTGCCAGCAGTTTGGGGCAGGGGGTGCCCTACGAGCAGTACTTC.

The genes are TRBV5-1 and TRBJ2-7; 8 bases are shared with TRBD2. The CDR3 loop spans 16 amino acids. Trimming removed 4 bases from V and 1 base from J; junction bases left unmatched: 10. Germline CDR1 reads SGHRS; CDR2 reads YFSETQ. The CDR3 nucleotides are TGCGCCAGCAGCCCGGGGGCTAGCGGGCTTTCCTACGAGCAGTACTTC. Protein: CASSPGASGLSYEQYF.

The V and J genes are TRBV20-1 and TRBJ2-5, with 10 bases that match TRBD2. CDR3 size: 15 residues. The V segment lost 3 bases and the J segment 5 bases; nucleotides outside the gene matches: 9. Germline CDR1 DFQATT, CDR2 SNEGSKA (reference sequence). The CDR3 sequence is CSARGAGGVPETQYF. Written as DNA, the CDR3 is TGCAGTGCTAGGGGAGCGGGGGGGGTACCGGAGACCCAGTACTTC.

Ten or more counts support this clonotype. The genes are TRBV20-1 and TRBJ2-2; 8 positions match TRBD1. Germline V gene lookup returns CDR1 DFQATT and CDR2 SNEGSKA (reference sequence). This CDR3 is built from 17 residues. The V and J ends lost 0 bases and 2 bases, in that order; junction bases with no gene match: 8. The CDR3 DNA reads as TGCAGTGCTAGAGAACCCCCAGGACAGGGTAACACCGGGGAGCTGTTTTTT. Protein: CSAREPPGQGNTGELFF.

This chain's CDR3 is CASSHSNQGTDTQYF. Written as DNA, the CDR3 is TGTGCCAGCAGCCATTCAAACCAGGGCACAGATACGCAGTATTTT. V gene TRBV3-1 combines with J gene TRBJ2-3; D unclear. This CDR3 comprises 15 residues. The V gene lost 3 bases and the J gene lost 1 base, with 11 bases spanning the gap. The germline gives CDR1 LGHDT, CDR2 YNNKEL (reference sequence).

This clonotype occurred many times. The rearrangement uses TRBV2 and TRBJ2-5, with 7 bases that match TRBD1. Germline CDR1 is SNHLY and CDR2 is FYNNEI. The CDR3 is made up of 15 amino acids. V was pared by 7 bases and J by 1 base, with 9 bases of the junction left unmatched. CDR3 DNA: TGTGCCAGCACCGCGGACAGGACCCTCCAAGAGACCCAGTACTTC. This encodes CASTADRTLQETQYF.

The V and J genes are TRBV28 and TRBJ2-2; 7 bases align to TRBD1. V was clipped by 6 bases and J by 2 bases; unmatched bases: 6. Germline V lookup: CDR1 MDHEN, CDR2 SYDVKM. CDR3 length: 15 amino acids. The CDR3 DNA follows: TGTGCCAGCAGACCCAGGGACAGCAACACCGGGGAGCTGTTTTTT. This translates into CASRPRDSNTGELFF.

In DNA, the CDR3 is TGCAGCGTTGACCAGGGAGTAAGTGAGCAGTACTTC. This codes for CSVDQGVSEQYF. J is TRBJ2-7 and V is TRBV29-1; D is tentatively TRBD1 or TRBD2 (5 bases each). This CDR3 is built from 12 residues. Trimming took off 3 bases at V and 7 bases at J, with 13 bases between the two ends. Germline values: CDR1 SQVTM, CDR2 ANQGSEA.

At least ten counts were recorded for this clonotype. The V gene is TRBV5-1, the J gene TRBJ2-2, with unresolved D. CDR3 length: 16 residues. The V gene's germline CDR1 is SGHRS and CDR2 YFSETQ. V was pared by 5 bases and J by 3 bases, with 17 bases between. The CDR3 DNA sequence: TGCGCCAGCAGGCACGGGCAAACGGTAGACACCGGGGAGCTGTTTTTT. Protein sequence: CASRHGQTVDTGELFF. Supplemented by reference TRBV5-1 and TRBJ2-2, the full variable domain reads KAGVTQTPRYLIKTRGQQVTLSCSPISGHRSVSWYQQTPGQGLQFLFEYFSETQRNKGNFPGRFSGRQFSNSRSEMNVSTLELGDSALYLCASRHGQTVDTGELFFGEGSRLTVL.

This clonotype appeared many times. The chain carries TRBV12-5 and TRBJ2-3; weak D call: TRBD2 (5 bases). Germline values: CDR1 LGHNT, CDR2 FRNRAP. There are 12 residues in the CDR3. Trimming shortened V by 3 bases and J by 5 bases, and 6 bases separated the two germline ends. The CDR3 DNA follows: TGTGCTAGTGGTTTACTAGGAGATACGCAGTATTTT. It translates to CASGLLGDTQYF.

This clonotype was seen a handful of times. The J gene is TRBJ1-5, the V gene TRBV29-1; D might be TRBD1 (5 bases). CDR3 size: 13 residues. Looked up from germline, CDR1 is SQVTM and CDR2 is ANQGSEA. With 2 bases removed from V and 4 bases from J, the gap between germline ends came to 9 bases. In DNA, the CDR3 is TGCAGCGTTGAAACAGGAATGAATCAGCCCCAGCATTTT. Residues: CSVETGMNQPQHF.

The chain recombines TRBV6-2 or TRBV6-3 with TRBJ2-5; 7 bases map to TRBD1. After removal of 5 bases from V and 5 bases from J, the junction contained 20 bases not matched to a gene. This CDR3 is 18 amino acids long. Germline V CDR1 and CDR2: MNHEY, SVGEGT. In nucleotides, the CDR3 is TGTGCCAGCAGTAGGAGTAAAATTGACAGGGTTGTATCGGAGACCCAGTACTTC. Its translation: CASSRSKIDRVVSETQYF.

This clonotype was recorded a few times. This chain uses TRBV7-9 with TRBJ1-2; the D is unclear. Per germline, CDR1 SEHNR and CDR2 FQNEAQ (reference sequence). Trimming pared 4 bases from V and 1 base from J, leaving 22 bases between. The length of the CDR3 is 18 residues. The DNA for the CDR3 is TGTGCCAGCAGCTCATACCGCTCGGAAAGGGCGGATAACTATGGCTACACCTTC. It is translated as CASSSYRSERADNYGYTF.

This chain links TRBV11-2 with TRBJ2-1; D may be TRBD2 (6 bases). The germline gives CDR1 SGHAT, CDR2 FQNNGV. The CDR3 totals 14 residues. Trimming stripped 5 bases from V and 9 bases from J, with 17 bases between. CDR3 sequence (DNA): TGTGCCAGCAGCCCGGGACTCAGAGTGGGTGAGCAGTTCTTC. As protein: CASSPGLRVGEQFF.

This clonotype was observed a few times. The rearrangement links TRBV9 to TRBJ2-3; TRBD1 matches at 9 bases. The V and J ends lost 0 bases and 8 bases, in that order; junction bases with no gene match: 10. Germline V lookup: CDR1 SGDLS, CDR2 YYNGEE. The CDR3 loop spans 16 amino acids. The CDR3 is CASSVVTGGLPGTQYF. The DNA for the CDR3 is TGTGCCAGCAGCGTAGTAACAGGGGGCCTCCCCGGTACGCAGTATTTT.

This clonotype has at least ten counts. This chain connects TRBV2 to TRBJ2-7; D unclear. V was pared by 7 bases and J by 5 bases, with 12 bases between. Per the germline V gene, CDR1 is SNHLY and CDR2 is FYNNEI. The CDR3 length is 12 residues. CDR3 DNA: TGTGCCAGCAACCCAGCAGTCAACGAGCAGTACTTC. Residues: CASNPAVNEQYF.

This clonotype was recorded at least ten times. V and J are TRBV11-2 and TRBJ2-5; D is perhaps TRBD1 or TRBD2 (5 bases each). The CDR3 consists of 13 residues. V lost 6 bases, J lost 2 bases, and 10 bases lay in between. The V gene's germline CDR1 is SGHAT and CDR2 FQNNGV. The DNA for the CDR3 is TGTGCCAGCAGTTCGGGGCTACAAGAGACCCAGTACTTC. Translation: CASSSGLQETQYF.

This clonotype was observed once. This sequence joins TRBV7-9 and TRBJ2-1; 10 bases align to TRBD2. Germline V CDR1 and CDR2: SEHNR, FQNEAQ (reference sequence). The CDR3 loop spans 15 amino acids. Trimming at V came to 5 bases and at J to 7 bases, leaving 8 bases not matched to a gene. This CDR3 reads CASSASGRAWNEQFF. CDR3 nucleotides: TGTGCCAGCAGCGCAAGCGGGAGGGCTTGGAATGAGCAGTTCTTC. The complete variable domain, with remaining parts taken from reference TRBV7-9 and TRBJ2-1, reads DTGVSQNPRHKITKRGQNVTFRCDPISEHNRLYWYRQTLGQGPEFLTYFQNEAQLEKSRLLSDRFSAERPKGSFSTLEIQRTEQGDSAMYLCASSASGRAWNEQFFGPGTRLTVL.

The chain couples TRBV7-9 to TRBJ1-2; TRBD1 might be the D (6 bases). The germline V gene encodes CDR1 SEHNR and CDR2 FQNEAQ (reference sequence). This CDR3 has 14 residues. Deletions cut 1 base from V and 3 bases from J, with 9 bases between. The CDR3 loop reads CASSLETGYYGYTF. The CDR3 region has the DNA TGTGCCAGCAGCTTAGAGACAGGTTACTATGGCTACACCTTC.

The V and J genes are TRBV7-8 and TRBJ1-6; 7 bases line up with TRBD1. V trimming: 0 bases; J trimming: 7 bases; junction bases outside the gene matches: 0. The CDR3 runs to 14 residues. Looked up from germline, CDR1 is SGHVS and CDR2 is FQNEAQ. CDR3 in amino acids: CASSLAGQNSPLHF. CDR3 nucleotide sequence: TGTGCCAGCAGCTTAGCGGGACAGAATTCACCCCTCCACTTT.

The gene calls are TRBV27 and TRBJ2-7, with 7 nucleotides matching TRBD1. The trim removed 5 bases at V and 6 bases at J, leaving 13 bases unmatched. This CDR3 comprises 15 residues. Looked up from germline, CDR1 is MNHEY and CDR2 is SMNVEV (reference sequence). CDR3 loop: CASSPQTGLLGEQYF. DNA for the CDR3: TGTGCCAGCAGTCCACAGACAGGGCTCTTAGGCGAGCAGTACTTC.

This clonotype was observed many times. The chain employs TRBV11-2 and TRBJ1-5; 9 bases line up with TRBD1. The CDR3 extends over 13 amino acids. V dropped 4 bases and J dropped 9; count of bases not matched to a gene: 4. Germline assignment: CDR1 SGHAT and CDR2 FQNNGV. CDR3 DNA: TGTGCCAGCAGCTCCGGACAGGGGTCGCCCCAGCATTTT. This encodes CASSSGQGSPQHF.

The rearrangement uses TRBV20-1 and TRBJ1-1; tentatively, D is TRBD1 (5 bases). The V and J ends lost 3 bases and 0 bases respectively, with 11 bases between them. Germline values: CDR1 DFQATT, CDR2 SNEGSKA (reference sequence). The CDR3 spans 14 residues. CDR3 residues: CSARRPGMNTEAFF. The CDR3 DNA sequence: TGCAGTGCTAGGCGCCCAGGGATGAACACTGAAGCTTTCTTT.

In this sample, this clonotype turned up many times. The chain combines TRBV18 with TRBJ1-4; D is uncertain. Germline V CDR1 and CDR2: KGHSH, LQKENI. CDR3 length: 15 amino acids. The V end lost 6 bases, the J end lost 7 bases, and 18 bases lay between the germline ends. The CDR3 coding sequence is TGTGCCAGCTCTCTAGAGGCGCCAGGAGGTGAAAAACTGTTTTTT. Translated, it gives CASSLEAPGGEKLFF.

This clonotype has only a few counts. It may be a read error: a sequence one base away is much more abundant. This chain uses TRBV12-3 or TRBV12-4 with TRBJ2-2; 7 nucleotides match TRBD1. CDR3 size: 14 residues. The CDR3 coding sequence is TGTGCCAACAGTTTTCAGGGGGTCGCCGGGGAGCTGTTTTTT. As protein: CANSFQGVAGELFF.

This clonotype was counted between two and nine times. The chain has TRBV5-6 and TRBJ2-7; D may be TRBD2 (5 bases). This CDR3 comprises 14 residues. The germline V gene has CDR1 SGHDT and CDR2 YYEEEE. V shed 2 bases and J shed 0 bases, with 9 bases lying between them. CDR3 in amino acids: CASSFGLASYEQYF. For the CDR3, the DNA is TGTGCCAGCAGCTTCGGACTGGCCTCCTACGAGCAGTACTTC.

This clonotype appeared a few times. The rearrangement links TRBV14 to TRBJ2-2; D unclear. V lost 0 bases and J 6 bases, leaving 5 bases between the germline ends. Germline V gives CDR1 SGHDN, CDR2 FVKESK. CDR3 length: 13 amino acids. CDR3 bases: TGTGCCAGCAGCCAAGAGCTCTCCGGGGAGCTGTTTTTT. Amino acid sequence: CASSQELSGELFF.

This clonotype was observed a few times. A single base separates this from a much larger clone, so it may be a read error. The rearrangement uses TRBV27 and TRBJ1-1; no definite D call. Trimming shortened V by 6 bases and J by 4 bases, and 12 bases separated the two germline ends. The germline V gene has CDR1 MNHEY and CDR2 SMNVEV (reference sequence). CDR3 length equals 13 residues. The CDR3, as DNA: TGTGCCAGCAGCGACACAAAGTGCACTGAAGCTTTCTTT. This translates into CASSDTKCTEAFF.

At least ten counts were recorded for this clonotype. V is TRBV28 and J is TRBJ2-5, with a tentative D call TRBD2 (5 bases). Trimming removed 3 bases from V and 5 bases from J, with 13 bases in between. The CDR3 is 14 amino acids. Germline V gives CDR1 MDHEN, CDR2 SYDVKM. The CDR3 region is CASSLPRVAETQYF. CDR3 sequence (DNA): TGTGCCAGCAGTTTGCCTAGGGTAGCGGAGACCCAGTACTTC. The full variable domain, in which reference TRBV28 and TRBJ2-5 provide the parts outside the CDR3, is DVKVTQSSRYLVKRTGEKVFLECVQDMDHENMFWYRQDPGLGLRLIYFSYDVKMKEKGDIPEGYSVSREKKERFSLILESASTNQTSMYLCASSLPRVAETQYFGPGTRLLVL.